Given below is one T cell receptor (beta chain) in context. The sample belongs to a study of CD8+ T cells in alopecia areata. Following extraction, RNA underwent reverse transcription to cDNA, which served as the sequencing template. TCRdb's copy holds only in-frame clones and misses some; the assay was immunoSEQ multiplex PCR. The data contain 160,000 or so clones, about 53% of them seen just once; the ten biggest clones take up roughly 21%. Trimming at V came to 3 bases and at J to 5 bases, leaving 4 bases not matched to a gene. The CDR3 consists of 14 residues. Germline V gene data show CDR1 as SGHKS and CDR2 as YYEKEE (reference sequence).

This clonotype originated in a human donor with alopecia areata. The chain links TRBV5-5 to TRBJ1-1; 10 bases line up with TRBD1. The specimen comprised CD8+ T cells sorted from blood, sampled at week 0. The CDR3 sequence is CASSWDRGGTEAFF. DNA of the CDR3: TGTGCCAGCAGCTGGGACAGGGGAGGGACTGAAGCTTTCTTT.